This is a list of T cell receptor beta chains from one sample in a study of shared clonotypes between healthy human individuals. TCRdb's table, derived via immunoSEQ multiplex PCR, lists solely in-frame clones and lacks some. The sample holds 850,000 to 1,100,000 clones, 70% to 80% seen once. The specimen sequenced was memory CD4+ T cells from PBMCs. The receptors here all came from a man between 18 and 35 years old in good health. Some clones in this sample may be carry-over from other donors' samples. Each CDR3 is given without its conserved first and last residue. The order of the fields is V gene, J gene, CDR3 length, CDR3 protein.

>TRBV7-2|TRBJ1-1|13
ASSSWARVNTEAF
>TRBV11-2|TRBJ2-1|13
ASSFYRSSYNEQF
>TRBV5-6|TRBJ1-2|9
ASSSGEGYT
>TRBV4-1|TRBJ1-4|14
ASSQVSGSVNEKLF
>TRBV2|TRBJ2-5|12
ASNRDVNQETQY
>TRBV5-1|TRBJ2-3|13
ASSPRAGGVDTQY
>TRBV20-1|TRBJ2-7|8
SGGFGEQY
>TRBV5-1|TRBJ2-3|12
ASQAGPSTDTQY
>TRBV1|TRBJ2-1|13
TSSTPTSSYNEQF
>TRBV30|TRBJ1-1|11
AWTMGGYTEAF
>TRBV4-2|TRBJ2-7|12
ASSPTTGGAEQY
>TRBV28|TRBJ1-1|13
ASTFWGAGNTEAF
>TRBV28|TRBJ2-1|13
ASSTPGPPYNEQF
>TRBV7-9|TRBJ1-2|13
ASSLHGQGSYGYT
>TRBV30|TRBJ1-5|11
AWKAGPNQPQH
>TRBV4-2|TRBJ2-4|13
ASSQGWTGENIQY